The entry below describes one T cell receptor beta chain. The PCR had 60 Vbeta and 13 Jbeta primers. Produced via immunoSEQ multiplex PCR; TCRdb's table is partial and in-frame only. This table holds more than 85,000 clones, under 85% found once. The record originates from a study of cytomegalovirus exposure and HLA in healthy donors. V lost 11 bases and J lost 9, with 23 bases in between. The CDR3 is 14 residues long. Per germline, CDR1 MDHEN and CDR2 SYDVKM. The source is a man between 25 and 39 years old in good health and CMV-seronegative. The chain recombines TRBV28 with TRBJ1-5, with a weak D call TRBD1 (6 bases). Sequencing used PBMCs. CDR3 nucleotides: TGTGCCGTACTGACGGGGGGGGGCTCGTGGCCCCAGCATTTT. Translating it yields CAVLTGGGSWPQHF.